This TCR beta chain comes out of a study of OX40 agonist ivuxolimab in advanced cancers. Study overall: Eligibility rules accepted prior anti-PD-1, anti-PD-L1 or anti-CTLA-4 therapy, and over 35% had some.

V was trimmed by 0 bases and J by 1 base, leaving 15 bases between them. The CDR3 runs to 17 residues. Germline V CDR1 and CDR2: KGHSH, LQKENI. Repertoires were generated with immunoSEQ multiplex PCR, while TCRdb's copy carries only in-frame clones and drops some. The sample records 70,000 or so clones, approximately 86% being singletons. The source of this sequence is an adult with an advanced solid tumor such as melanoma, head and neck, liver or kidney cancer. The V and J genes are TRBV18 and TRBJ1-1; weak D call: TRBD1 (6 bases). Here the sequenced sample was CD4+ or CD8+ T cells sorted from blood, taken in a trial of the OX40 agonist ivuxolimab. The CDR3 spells CASSPPMTGGRNTEAFF. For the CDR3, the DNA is TGTGCCAGCTCACCACCGATGACCGGGGGCAGGAACACTGAAGCTTTCTTT.